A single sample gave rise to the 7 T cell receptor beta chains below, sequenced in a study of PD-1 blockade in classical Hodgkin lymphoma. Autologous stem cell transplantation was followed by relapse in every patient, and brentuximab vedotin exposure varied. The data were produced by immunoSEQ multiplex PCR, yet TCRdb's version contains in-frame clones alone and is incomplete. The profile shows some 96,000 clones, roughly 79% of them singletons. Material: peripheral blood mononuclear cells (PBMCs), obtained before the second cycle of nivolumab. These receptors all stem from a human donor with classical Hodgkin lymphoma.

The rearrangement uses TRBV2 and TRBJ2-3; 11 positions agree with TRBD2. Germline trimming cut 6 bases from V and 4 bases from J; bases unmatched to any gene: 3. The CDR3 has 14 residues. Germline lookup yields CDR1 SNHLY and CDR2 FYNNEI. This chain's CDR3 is CASRTSGAPDTQYF. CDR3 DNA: TGTGCCAGCAGGACTAGCGGGGCCCCAGATACGCAGTATTTT.

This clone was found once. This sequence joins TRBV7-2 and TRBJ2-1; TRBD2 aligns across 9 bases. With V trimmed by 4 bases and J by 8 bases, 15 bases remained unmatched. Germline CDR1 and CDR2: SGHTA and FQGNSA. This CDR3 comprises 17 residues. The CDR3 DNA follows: TGTGCCAGCAGCTCCCGGGCCGGGACTAGCTTTGTGGATGAGCAGTTCTTC. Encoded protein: CASSSRAGTSFVDEQFF.

The CDR3 is CASSPMQGLAVSGEQFF. The CDR3 DNA reads TGTGCCAGCTCACCAATGCAGGGACTAGCGGTTTCGGGTGAGCAGTTCTTC. The chain combines TRBV18 with TRBJ2-1, with 11 bases matching TRBD2. The CDR3 sequence is 17 residues long. J was trimmed by 9 bases and V by 2 bases; bases with no gene match: 12. CDR1 KGHSH and CDR2 LQKENI come from the germline V gene.

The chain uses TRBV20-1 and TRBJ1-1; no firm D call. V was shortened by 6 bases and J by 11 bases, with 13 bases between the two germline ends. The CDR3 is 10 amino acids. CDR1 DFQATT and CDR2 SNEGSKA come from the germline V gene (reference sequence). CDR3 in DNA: TGCAGTGCGGAGGGAATTTGGGCTTTCTTT. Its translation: CSAEGIWAFF.

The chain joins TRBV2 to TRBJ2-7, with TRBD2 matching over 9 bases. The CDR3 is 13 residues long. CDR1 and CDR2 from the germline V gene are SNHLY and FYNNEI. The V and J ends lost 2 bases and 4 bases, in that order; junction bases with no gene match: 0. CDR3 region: CASSELAGYEQYF. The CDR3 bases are TGTGCCAGCAGTGAACTAGCGGGGTACGAGCAGTACTTC.

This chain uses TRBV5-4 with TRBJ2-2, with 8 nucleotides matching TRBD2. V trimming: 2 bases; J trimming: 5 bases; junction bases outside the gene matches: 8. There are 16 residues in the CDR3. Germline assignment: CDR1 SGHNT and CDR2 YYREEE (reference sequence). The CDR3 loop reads CASSFGGAGGTGELFF. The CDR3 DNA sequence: TGTGCCAGCAGCTTCGGAGGGGCGGGAGGAACCGGGGAGCTGTTTTTT.

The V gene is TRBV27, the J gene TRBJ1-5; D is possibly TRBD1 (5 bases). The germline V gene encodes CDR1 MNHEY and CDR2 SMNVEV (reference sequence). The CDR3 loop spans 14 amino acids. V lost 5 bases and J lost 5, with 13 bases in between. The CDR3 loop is CASSNRQPDQPQHF. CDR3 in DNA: TGTGCCAGCAGTAATCGACAGCCTGATCAGCCCCAGCATTTT.